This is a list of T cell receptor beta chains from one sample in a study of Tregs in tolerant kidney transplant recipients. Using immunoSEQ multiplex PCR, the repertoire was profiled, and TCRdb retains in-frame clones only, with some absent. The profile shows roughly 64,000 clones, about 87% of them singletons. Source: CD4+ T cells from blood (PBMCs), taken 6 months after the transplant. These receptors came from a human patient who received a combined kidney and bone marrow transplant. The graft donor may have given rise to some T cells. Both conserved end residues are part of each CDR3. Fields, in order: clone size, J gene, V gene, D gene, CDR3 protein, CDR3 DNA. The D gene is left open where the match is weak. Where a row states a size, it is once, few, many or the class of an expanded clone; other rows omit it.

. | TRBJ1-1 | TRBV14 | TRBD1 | CASSHEWDRVQYTEAFF | TGTGCCAGCAGCCATGAATGGGACAGGGTCCAGTACACTGAAGCTTTCTTT
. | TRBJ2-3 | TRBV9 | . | CASSVEPLSTDTQYF | TGTGCCAGCAGCGTAGAGCCTCTCAGCACAGATACGCAGTATTTT
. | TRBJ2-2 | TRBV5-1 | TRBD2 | CASSSHWVAGVGGELFF | TGCGCCAGCAGCTCCCACTGGGTCGCGGGAGTCGGCGGGGAGCTGTTTTTT
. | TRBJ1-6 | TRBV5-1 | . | CASSLVAVNSPLHF | TGCGCCAGCAGCTTGGTAGCGGTCAATTCCCCCCTCCACTTT
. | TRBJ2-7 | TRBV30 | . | CAWSAFSYEQYF | TGTGCCTGGAGTGCATTCAGCTACGAGCAGTACTTC
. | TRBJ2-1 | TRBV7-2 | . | CASSSNNEQFF | TGTGCCAGCAGCTCTAACAATGAGCAGTTCTTC
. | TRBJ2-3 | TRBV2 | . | CASSGRLLGDTQYF | TGTGCCAGCAGTGGGCGACTGCTGGGAGATACGCAGTATTTT
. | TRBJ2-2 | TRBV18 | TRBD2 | CASSPIAGANTGELFF | TGTGCCAGCTCACCCATCGCGGGAGCGAACACCGGGGAGCTGTTTTTT
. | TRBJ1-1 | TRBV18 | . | CASSPSRETEAFF | TGTGCCAGCTCACCATCCAGGGAAACTGAAGCTTTCTTT
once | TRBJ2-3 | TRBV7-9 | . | CASSLGSGSSTDTQYF | TGTGCCAGCAGCTTAGGAAGCGGGTCTAGCACAGATACGCAGTATTTT
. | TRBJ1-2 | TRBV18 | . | CASSPETAGYTF | TGTGCCAGCTCACCGGAGACAGCTGGCTACACCTTC
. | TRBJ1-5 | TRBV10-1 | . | CASSESPRDTHYSNQPQHF | TGCGCCAGCAGTGAGTCGCCCCGGGACACACATTATAGCAATCAGCCCCAGCATTTT
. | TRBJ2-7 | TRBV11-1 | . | CASSPLSYEQYF | TGTGCCAGCAGCCCCCTCAGCTACGAGCAGTACTTC
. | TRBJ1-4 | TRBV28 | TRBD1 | CASSNYRGSNEKLFF | TGTGCCAGCAGCAACTACAGGGGCTCTAATGAAAAACTGTTTTTT
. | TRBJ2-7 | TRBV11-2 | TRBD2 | CASSLAFSGRAAGEQYF | TGTGCCAGCAGCTTGGCTTTTAGCGGGAGGGCCGCGGGGGAGCAGTACTTC
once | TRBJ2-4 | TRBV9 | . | CASSEGGGILAKNIQYF | TGTGCCAGCAGCGAGGGGGGGGGAATCCTAGCCAAAAACATTCAGTACTTC
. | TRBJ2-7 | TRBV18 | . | CASSRGGEGTYSYEQYF | TGTGCCAGCTCACGAGGGGGGGAGGGTACCTACTCCTACGAGCAGTACTTC
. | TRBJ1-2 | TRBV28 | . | CASSLVQLNYGYTF | TGTGCCAGCAGTTTAGTACAGTTGAACTATGGCTACACCTTC
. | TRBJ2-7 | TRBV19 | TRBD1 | CASSIVPGGSYEQYF | TGTGCCAGTAGTATAGTCCCAGGGGGCTCCTACGAGCAGTACTTC
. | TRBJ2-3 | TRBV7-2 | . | CASRTGTGTSTDTQYF | TGTGCCAGCAGAACTGGGACGGGGACTAGCACAGATACGCAGTATTTT
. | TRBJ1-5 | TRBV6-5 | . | CASSYDRHSNQPQHF | TGTGCCAGCAGTTACGACAGACATAGCAATCAGCCCCAGCATTTT
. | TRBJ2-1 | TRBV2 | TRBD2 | CASSGLAGPQQFF | TGTGCCAGCAGCGGACTAGCGGGTCCGCAGCAGTTCTTC
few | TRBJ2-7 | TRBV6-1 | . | CASSEARTATYEQYF | TGTGCCAGCAGTGAAGCCCGGACAGCTACCTACGAGCAGTACTTC
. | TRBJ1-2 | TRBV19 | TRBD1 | CASIGVGTDNGYTF | TGTGCCAGTATCGGAGTCGGGACAGACAATGGCTACACCTTC
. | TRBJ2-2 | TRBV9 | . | CASSFPPPGSGGELFF | TGTGCCAGCAGCTTCCCCCCCCCGGGTTCTGGCGGGGAGCTGTTTTTT